One and the same sample provided the 28 T cell receptor beta chains below, sequenced in a study of shared clonotypes between healthy human individuals. Sequencing was performed with immunoSEQ multiplex PCR; in TCRdb, only in-frame clones are kept and a portion is missing. The sample contains 2 million to 2.5 million clones, over 85% of which appear only once. The sequenced material came from naive CD4+ T cells from PBMCs. Subset given: CD45RA+ positively selected. These receptors were collected from a man aged 18 to 29 in good health. Some clones in this sample may be carry-over from other donors' samples.

This chain links TRBV7-8 with TRBJ1-1, with 10 bases that match TRBD1. J was trimmed by 4 bases and V by 4 bases; bases with no gene match: 6. The germline CDR1 and CDR2 sequences are SGHVS and FQNEAQ. This CDR3 is built from 15 residues. In DNA, the CDR3 is TGTGCCAGCAGCTCCCAGACAGGGGGCGTCACTGAAGCTTTCTTT. Translation gives CASSSQTGGVTEAFF.

About this clone itself: The identical CDR3 is also encoded by other nucleotide sequences in the sample. The chain is built from TRBV5-4 and TRBJ2-7; D is possibly TRBD1 (6 bases). The CDR3 is 13 amino acids. The germline V and J ends were trimmed by 0 bases and 6 bases, with 10 bases remaining between them. Germline lookup yields CDR1 SGHNT and CDR2 YYREEE (reference sequence). The CDR3 bases are TGTGCCAGCAGCTTGGGGGGGCGAGGCGAGCAGTACTTC. It specifies CASSLGGRGEQYF.

V gene TRBV6-1 combines with J gene TRBJ1-2; no clear D. The CDR3 is 14 amino acids. Germline lookup yields CDR1 MNHNS and CDR2 SASEGT. Trimming removed 7 bases at V and 2 bases at J, with 14 bases between. The DNA of the CDR3 is TGTGCCAGCAAGGTCCAACCTGGGAACTATGGCTACACCTTC. This translates into CASKVQPGNYGYTF.

The chain combines TRBV28 with TRBJ1-1; 10 nucleotides match TRBD1. The CDR3 covers 15 residues. V lost 6 bases and J lost 7; bases outside the gene matches: 11. Germline CDR1 MDHEN, CDR2 SYDVKM. The CDR3, as DNA: TGTGCCAGCAGATCTCCGGGACAGGGGTGGGTTGAAGCTTTCTTT. Translation: CASRSPGQGWVEAFF.

This rearrangement joins TRBV7-3 to TRBJ2-5, with D possibly matching TRBD2 (5 bases). Trimming took off 2 bases at V and 1 base at J, with 14 bases between the two ends. Germline CDR1 reads SGHTA; CDR2 reads FQGTGA. The CDR3 runs to 16 residues. The CDR3 bases are TGTGCCAGCAGCTTATCCCGGGATGTAGGCCAAGAGACCCAGTACTTC. Its protein product is CASSLSRDVGQETQYF.

The chain carries TRBV7-9 and TRBJ2-6, with D perhaps assigned TRBD1 or TRBD2 (5 bases each). Per the germline V gene, CDR1 is SEHNR and CDR2 is FQNEAQ (reference sequence). CDR3 size: 16 residues. V gave up 5 bases and J gave up 0 bases, with 11 bases separating them. The CDR3: CASSRGAPSGANVLTF. In nucleotides, the CDR3 is TGTGCCAGCAGCCGAGGGGCCCCCTCTGGGGCCAACGTCCTGACTTTC.

The chain joins TRBV5-5 to TRBJ2-1; maybe TRBD2 (5 bases). This CDR3 region has 15 residues. Trimming removed 1 base from V and 1 base from J, with 9 bases in between. Germline V gene data show CDR1 as SGHKS and CDR2 as YYEKEE (reference sequence). CDR3 protein: CASSLNSVSYNEQFF. DNA for the CDR3: TGTGCCAGCAGCTTGAATAGCGTTTCCTACAATGAGCAGTTCTTC.

The gene calls are TRBV5-5 and TRBJ2-3, with D unclear. Trimming took off 2 bases at V and 1 base at J, with 8 bases between the two ends. Germline-derived CDR1 and CDR2 are SGHKS and YYEKEE (reference sequence). CDR3 size: 14 residues. The DNA for the CDR3 is TGTGCCAGCAGCTTTTGGCCTGGCACAGATACGCAGTATTTT. This sequence encodes CASSFWPGTDTQYF.

Turning to this clone: Within the sample, other DNA sequences also encode this same CDR3. The rearrangement uses TRBV7-9 and TRBJ2-3; no clear D. This CDR3 comprises 14 residues. CDR1 is SEHNR, CDR2 FQNEAQ, per germline (reference sequence). Trimming cost V 4 bases and J 2 bases, with 10 bases left between them. CDR3 nucleotide sequence: TGTGCCAGCAGCTCCTCAGCCTCCACAGATACGCAGTATTTT. Translation gives CASSSSASTDTQYF. The whole variable domain, remainder taken from reference TRBV7-9 and TRBJ2-3, is DTGVSQNPRHKITKRGQNVTFRCDPISEHNRLYWYRQTLGQGPEFLTYFQNEAQLEKSRLLSDRFSAERPKGSFSTLEIQRTEQGDSAMYLCASSSSASTDTQYFGPGTRLTVL.

The genes are TRBV1 and TRBJ2-2; the listed D gene, TRBD1, was not tested against the DNA. TRBV1 is termed a pseudogene. CDR3 length equals 14 residues. CDR3 protein: CTSDQDRGGGELFF. The CDR3 bases are TGCACCAGCGACCAGGACAGGGGTGGCGGGGAGCTGTTTTTT.

The V call is TRBV5-1, the J call TRBJ2-2; D may be TRBD1 (6 bases). Germline CDR1 and CDR2: SGHRS and YFSETQ. V was shortened by 0 bases and J by 6 bases, with 15 bases between the two germline ends. This CDR3 has 16 residues. Here the CDR3 DNA reads TGCGCCAGCAGCTTGGTCGCAGGGGCCGCCCCCGGGGAGCTGTTTTTT. Translating it yields CASSLVAGAAPGELFF.

The chain couples TRBV7-3 to TRBJ2-5; possible D gene TRBD1, 5 bases. From germline, CDR1 is SGHTA and CDR2 FQGTGA. The CDR3 contains 16 residues. Trimming cost V 2 bases and J 1 base, with 14 bases left between them. CDR3 coding DNA: TGTGCCAGCAGCTTAGGGCCAGGGTTGGGCCAAGAGACCCAGTACTTC. It is translated as CASSLGPGLGQETQYF.

The chain links TRBV6-1 to TRBJ2-3, with TRBD2 as a possible D gene (6 bases). Trimming stripped 4 bases from V and 3 bases from J, with 17 bases between. The germline gives CDR1 MNHNS, CDR2 SASEGT. The CDR3 covers 16 residues. The CDR3, as DNA: TGTGCCAGCAGTGCGGGACTGAACCCCGATACAGATACGCAGTATTTT. Encoded protein: CASSAGLNPDTDTQYF.

In this sample, this clone turned up once. The chain employs TRBV30 and TRBJ2-4; D is uncertain. The length of the CDR3 is 16 residues. CDR1 is GTSNPN and CDR2 is SVGIG in the germline V gene (reference sequence). V shed 0 bases and J shed 2 bases, with 14 bases lying between them. The CDR3 loop is CAWSVGYSGTKNIQYF. CDR3 in DNA: TGTGCCTGGAGTGTAGGCTACTCTGGAACCAAAAACATTCAGTACTTC.

The V call is TRBV28, the J call TRBJ2-7; the D call may be TRBD1 or TRBD2 (5 bases each). The CDR3 covers 15 residues. The germline V and J ends were trimmed by 4 bases and 2 bases, with 15 bases remaining between them. CDR1 is MDHEN and CDR2 is SYDVKM in the germline V gene. The CDR3 bases are TGTGCCAGCAGTTCGTGGGACGGAAACACCTACGAGCAGTACTTC. As protein: CASSSWDGNTYEQYF.

This chain's CDR3 is CASSRMTPPEQYF. In nucleotides, the CDR3 is TGTGCCAGCAGCCGGATGACCCCCCCCGAGCAGTACTTC. The chain is built from TRBV28 and TRBJ2-7; the D is unclear. This CDR3 spans 13 amino acids. Looked up from germline, CDR1 is MDHEN and CDR2 is SYDVKM. V lost 6 bases and J lost 6, with 15 bases in between.

V usage is TRBV5-8 and J usage is TRBJ2-3; D possibly corresponds to TRBD1 (5 bases). The CDR3 length is 16 residues. The V gene lost 4 bases and the J gene lost 1 base, with 16 bases spanning the gap. The germline gives CDR1 SGHTS, CDR2 YDEGEE. In nucleotides, the CDR3 is TGTGCCAGCAGCAGGGGTATTGGACGGCGCACAGATACGCAGTATTTT. The encoded protein is CASSRGIGRRTDTQYF.

The J gene is TRBJ2-1, the V gene TRBV5-1, with 10 bases aligning to TRBD2. Germline assignment: CDR1 SGHRS and CDR2 YFSETQ. The CDR3 contains 14 residues. V shed 5 bases and J 10 bases; nucleotides not matched to a gene: 9. CDR3 sequence (DNA): TGCGCCAGCAGGGAGGCTAGCGGGAGCTCGGAGCAGTTCTTC. Translation gives CASREASGSSEQFF.

The CDR3 spells CAWSLADRINQPQHF. The CDR3 DNA is TGTGCCTGGAGCCTCGCGGACAGAATCAATCAGCCCCAGCATTTT. This chain links TRBV30 with TRBJ1-5; a possible D gene is TRBD1 (6 bases). Germline V gene sequence: CDR1 GTSNPN, CDR2 SVGIG (reference sequence). V gave up 3 bases and J gave up 3 bases, with 15 bases separating them. The CDR3 is made up of 15 amino acids.

The chain couples TRBV27 to TRBJ2-7; perhaps TRBD1 as D (6 bases). The CDR3 is made up of 13 amino acids. Deletions cut 6 bases from V and 3 bases from J, with 12 bases between. CDR1 and CDR2 (germline): MNHEY, SMNVEV (reference sequence). The CDR3 loop reads CASSPTGNYEQYF. CDR3 DNA sequence: TGTGCCAGCAGCCCTACAGGGAACTACGAGCAGTACTTC.

The chain employs TRBV23-1 and TRBJ1-5; 9 nucleotides line up with TRBD1. TRBV23-1 is placed among ORFs of uncertain function. The CDR3 is 20 amino acids. The V and J ends lost 4 bases and 2 bases, in that order; junction bases with no gene match: 18. The CDR3 here is CASSPTGTGISVLGNQPQHF. CDR3 nucleotide sequence: TGCGCCAGCAGTCCGACCGGGACAGGGATCTCGGTACTTGGCAATCAGCCCCAGCATTTT.

The rearrangement uses TRBV2 and TRBJ2-7; D may be TRBD2 (5 bases). V was pared by 6 bases and J by 7 bases, with 10 bases between. CDR1 is SNHLY, CDR2 FYNNEI, per germline. The CDR3 consists of 11 residues. The CDR3 DNA sequence: TGTGCCAGCAGAGCGGAGACAGAGCAGTACTTC. Translation: CASRAETEQYF.

CDR3 nucleotide sequence: TGTGCCAGCAGTCCCGGGCCCTGGCAGGACACCGGGGAGCTGTTTTTT. Translation: CASSPGPWQDTGELFF. The chain has TRBV28 and TRBJ2-2; D unclear. Germline V gene data show CDR1 as MDHEN and CDR2 as SYDVKM. V lost 5 bases to trimming and J lost 3 bases, with 16 bases between them. This CDR3 is built from 16 residues.

Concerning this clone itself: Other DNA sequences in the same sample also yield this CDR3. V is TRBV5-4 and J is TRBJ2-5; D tentatively fits TRBD1 or TRBD2 (6 bases each). CDR1 is SGHNT, CDR2 YYREEE, per germline (reference sequence). This CDR3 has 15 residues. V was pared by 4 bases and J by 1 base, with 14 bases between. CDR3 nucleotides: TGTGCCAGCAGCCTGGCGGGACATCCCCAAGAGACCCAGTACTTC. This gives the protein CASSLAGHPQETQYF.

The chain uses TRBV5-1 and TRBJ2-1; D remains unclear. The CDR3 totals 12 residues. The germline V gene has CDR1 SGHRS and CDR2 YFSETQ. Trimming shortened V by 7 bases and J by 3 bases, and 8 bases separated the two germline ends. CDR3 coding DNA: TGCGCCAGCGCCTTAGACTACAATGAGCAGTTCTTC. It codes for CASALDYNEQFF.

The rearrangement joins TRBV14 to TRBJ2-2; 8 bases are shared with TRBD2. CDR3 length: 15 amino acids. With V trimmed by 1 base and J by 11 bases, 9 bases remained unmatched. Germline assignment: CDR1 SGHDN and CDR2 FVKESK. The CDR3 sequence: CASSQGITGGRELFF. The CDR3, as DNA: TGTGCCAGCAGCCAAGGGATCACGGGGGGGCGTGAGCTGTTTTTT. Complete variable domain (other parts from reference TRBV14 and TRBJ2-2): EAGVTQFPSHSVIEKGQTVTLRCDPISGHDNLYWYRRVMGKEIKFLLHFVKESKQDESGMPNNRFLAERTGGTYSTLKVQPAELEDSGVYFCASSQGITGGRELFFGEGSRLTVL.

V is TRBV11-3 and J is TRBJ2-1; TRBD2 matches at 8 bases. The CDR3 has 16 amino acids. V lost 5 bases, J lost 8 bases, and 14 bases stayed unmatched. The germline CDR1 and CDR2 sequences are SGHNT and YENEEA. Here the CDR3 DNA reads TGTGCCAGCAGCCAAAATAGCGGGGTAGAGGGCGATGAGCAGTTCTTC. Translated, it gives CASSQNSGVEGDEQFF.

With respect to this clone: Other nucleotide sequences from this sample produce the same CDR3. This chain joins TRBV28 and TRBJ2-1; D possibly uses TRBD1 or TRBD2 (5 bases each). V dropped 6 bases and J dropped 4 bases, with 10 bases sitting between them. The CDR3 loop spans 13 amino acids. The germline V gene has CDR1 MDHEN and CDR2 SYDVKM. The CDR3 region is CASSLGPYNEQFF. CDR3 DNA sequence: TGTGCCAGCAGCCTGGGACCTTACAATGAGCAGTTCTTC. Complete variable domain (other parts from reference TRBV28 and TRBJ2-1): DVKVTQSSRYLVKRTGEKVFLECVQDMDHENMFWYRQDPGLGLRLIYFSYDVKMKEKGDIPEGYSVSREKKERFSLILESASTNQTSMYLCASSLGPYNEQFFGPGTRLTVL.